This record concerns one T cell receptor beta chain sequence. These data originate in a study of PD-L1 blockade in urothelial cancer. Libraries were prepared by immunoSEQ multiplex PCR; TCRdb keeps only in-frame clonotypes and omits some of them. The data hold 70,000 to 85,000 clones, with 80% to 85% observed a single time. The germline V gene encodes CDR1 SNHLY and CDR2 FYNNEI. The ends lost 7 bases at V and 5 bases at J; junction bases unmatched: 6. This CDR3 has 15 amino acids. The sequence derives from a man aged 65-85 years with urothelial cancer. The sample in question was PBMCs, obtained around atezolizumab (anti-PD-L1) treatment. The chain carries TRBV2 and TRBJ1-4, with 11 bases identical to TRBD1. The DNA for the CDR3 is TGTGCCAGCACCATAGGACAGGGGGCAAATGAAAAACTGTTTTTT. This encodes CASTIGQGANEKLFF.